This is a list of T cell receptor beta chains from one sample in a study of T cell responses to AZD1222 COVID-19 vaccine. Sequencing was performed with immunoSEQ multiplex PCR; in TCRdb, only in-frame clones are kept and a portion is missing. Of about 140,000 clones listed, about 92% were seen once; the top ten hold 3.6%. The input for sequencing was peripheral blood, taken 28 days after the second AZD1222 dose. The receptors were gathered from an adult who received the AZD1222 COVID-19 vaccine. The CDR3 runs from the conserved cysteine through the conserved F or W. The D gene is left open where the match is weak. Some rows mark clone size as missing; the rest say once, few, many or name a class of expanded clone.

V,D,size,J,DNA,CDR3
TRBV24-1,TRBD1,NA,TRBJ2-3,TGTGCCACCGGGGAAAACGACAGGGGAGGTGCAGATACGCAGTATTTT,CATGENDRGGADTQYF
TRBV29-1,NA,few,TRBJ1-4,TGCAGCGTTGTCACGGATGAAAAACTGTTTTTT,CSVVTDEKLFF
TRBV7-2,NA,once,TRBJ1-2,TGTGCCAGCAGCCTAGACCGGAAGGGGGGGAACTATGGCTACACCTTC,CASSLDRKGGNYGYTF
TRBV6-5,NA,NA,TRBJ1-3,TGTGCCAGCGAGGGGTCTGGAAACACCATATATTTT,CASEGSGNTIYF
TRBV7-9,NA,NA,TRBJ1-6,TGTGCCAGCAGCTTACACTCAGGGGTATTATCACCCCTCCACTTT,CASSLHSGVLSPLHF
TRBV28,NA,NA,TRBJ1-1,TGTGCCAGCAGCCCCCTGTTGAACACTGAAGCTTTCTTT,CASSPLLNTEAFF
TRBV28,NA,NA,TRBJ1-2,TGTGCCAGCAGCTCCTCTTCAACTGGTGTCTATGGCTACACCTTC,CASSSSSTGVYGYTF
TRBV28,NA,NA,TRBJ2-1,TGTGCCAGCAGTTTGGGTGGCTCCTACAATGAGCAGTTCTTC,CASSLGGSYNEQFF
TRBV12-2,NA,NA,TRBJ2-2,TGTGCAAGTCGCTTAGTCTCCGGGACGGATGGCTCAGGGGAGCTGTTTTTT,CASRLVSGTDGSGELFF
TRBV5-5,TRBD1,NA,TRBJ1-5,TGTGCCAGCAGCTTGGCCGGACAGGGGCTCGGTCAGCCCCAGCATTTT,CASSLAGQGLGQPQHF
TRBV6-5,TRBD1,NA,TRBJ1-5,TGTGCCAGCAGCGAGACAGGGGATAATCCGCCCCAGCATTTT,CASSETGDNPPQHF
TRBV6-6,NA,NA,TRBJ1-1,TGTGCCAGCAGTTCTTCCGGGACCTTGGAGACTGAAGCTTTCTTT,CASSSSGTLETEAFF
TRBV7-8,NA,NA,TRBJ1-5,TGTGCCAGCAGCTTATTTACAGAAAGCAATCAGCCCCAGCATTTT,CASSLFTESNQPQHF
TRBV9,NA,few,TRBJ1-2,TGTGCCAGCAGCACCCGGGATTACTATGGCTACACCTTC,CASSTRDYYGYTF
TRBV6-5,TRBD2,NA,TRBJ2-7,TGTGCCAGCAGTTACTCAGCGGGAGGGCTTTACGAGCAGTACTTC,CASSYSAGGLYEQYF
TRBV28,TRBD1,NA,TRBJ1-1,TGTGCCAGCACTCTCAGTACAGGGGGCGGGTATAGCACTGAAGCTTTCTTT,CASTLSTGGGYSTEAFF
TRBV27,NA,NA,TRBJ2-5,TGTGCCAGCAGTATCCGATCCGCAGGGTCGTTCAGAGAGACCCAGTACTTC,CASSIRSAGSFRETQYF
TRBV5-1,NA,NA,TRBJ2-1,TGCGCCAGCAGCTACCATAATGAGCAGTTCTTC,CASSYHNEQFF
TRBV6-1,TRBD1,NA,TRBJ2-7,TGTGCCAGCAGTGCAACGACAGGGGGACGTCCCTACGAGCAGTACTTC,CASSATTGGRPYEQYF
TRBV30,NA,once,TRBJ1-6,TGTGCCTGGGGGGGCCAAAGGCGAACACTGGGTTATAATTCACCCCTCCACTTT,CAWGGQRRTLGYNSPLHF
TRBV28,TRBD1,once,TRBJ2-7,TGTGCCAGCAGCCCCTGGGGGACAGGCAGATCCTACGAGCAGTACTTC,CASSPWGTGRSYEQYF
TRBV7-2,TRBD1,NA,TRBJ1-1,TGTGCCAGCAGCTTAGCCACAGGGGATTACACTGAAGCTTTCTTT,CASSLATGDYTEAFF
TRBV2,NA,NA,TRBJ2-5,TGTGCCAGCAGTTTGGACTTACAAGAGACCCAGTACTTC,CASSLDLQETQYF
TRBV9,NA,once,TRBJ2-1,TGTGCCAGCAGCGTTCAAGCGAGCCACAATGAGCAGTTCTTC,CASSVQASHNEQFF
TRBV9,NA,NA,TRBJ2-3,TGTGCCAGCAGCCCTCAGGGGCCGCTAACAGATACGCAGTATTTT,CASSPQGPLTDTQYF
TRBV3-1/TRBV3-2,NA,NA,TRBJ1-5,TGTGCCAGCAGCCAAGGGTGGGGGGCGTCCATCAATCAGCCCCAGCATTTT,CASSQGWGASINQPQHF
TRBV28,NA,NA,TRBJ1-1,TGTGCCACCGAAGACGCGGAGACTGAAGCTTTCTTT,CATEDAETEAFF
TRBV4-3,NA,NA,TRBJ2-1,TGCGCCAGCAGCCAAGACGGCCGGGGTCCTTACAATGAGCAGTTCTTC,CASSQDGRGPYNEQFF
TRBV6-6,TRBD1,NA,TRBJ1-5,TGTGCCAGCTGCCCTGGACAGGTAGCGAGTCAGCCCCAGCATTTT,CASCPGQVASQPQHF
TRBV18,TRBD2,NA,TRBJ2-7,TGTGCCAGCTCTACTAGCGGGTACGAGCAGTACTTC,CASSTSGYEQYF
TRBV28,NA,NA,TRBJ1-2,TGTGCCAGCACCTCGGTGGGTGGCTACACCTTC,CASTSVGGYTF
TRBV5-4,TRBD1,NA,TRBJ2-1,TGTGCCAGCAGTTCCCCTGGACAGGCAAAGGAGGAGCAGTTCTTC,CASSSPGQAKEEQFF
TRBV7-2,NA,NA,TRBJ1-3,TGTGCCAGCAGCAGAGGAGGAGGGGAGGGAAACACCATATATTTT,CASSRGGGEGNTIYF
TRBV4-3,NA,NA,TRBJ1-1,TGCGCCAGCAGCCAAGATAATATGAGGGGCACTGAAGCTTTCTTT,CASSQDNMRGTEAFF
TRBV28,TRBD1,few,TRBJ2-7,TGTGCCAGCACCGAGACAGGGATAGTCTACGAGCAGTACTTC,CASTETGIVYEQYF
TRBV6-6,NA,NA,TRBJ1-2,TGTGCCAGCAGGAAATATAGAGAGGGAGATGGCTACACCTTC,CASRKYREGDGYTF
TRBV12-3/TRBV12-4,TRBD1,NA,TRBJ1-1,TGTGCCAGCAAAGGGACAGTTAACACTGAAGCTTTCTTT,CASKGTVNTEAFF
TRBV6-5,NA,NA,TRBJ1-5,TGTGCCAGCAGTTACATCTGGGGACAGCCCCAGCATTTT,CASSYIWGQPQHF
TRBV30,NA,NA,TRBJ1-2,TGTGCCTGGAGCCCGGGCCGGGGTCCTTTTGGCTACACCTTC,CAWSPGRGPFGYTF
TRBV5-4,NA,NA,TRBJ2-7,TGTGCCAGCAGCTTGGCCCAGGGCTCCTACGAGCAGTACTTC,CASSLAQGSYEQYF
TRBV9,NA,NA,TRBJ1-1,TGTGCCAGCAGTTGGGAGCCAACGGCAAGCACTGAAGCTTTCTTT,CASSWEPTASTEAFF